Shown below are 32 T cell receptor beta chains from a single sample sequenced in a study of blood T cell repertoires in COVID-19. Sequencing was performed with immunoSEQ multiplex PCR; in TCRdb, only in-frame clones are kept and a portion is missing. The sample records some 350,000 clones, more than 80% being singletons. Sequences were obtained from peripheral blood. The receptors derive from a woman aged 25 to 39 with COVID-19, enrolled during active disease.

This CDR3 is CAISDLAGGSDTQYF. The CDR3 nucleotides read TGTGCCATCAGTGATCTAGCGGGAGGGTCAGATACGCAGTATTTT. The rearrangement links TRBV10-3 to TRBJ2-3; TRBD2 aligns across 12 bases. This CDR3 region has 15 residues. V shed 3 bases and J 4 bases; nucleotides not matched to a gene: 2. Germline loops: CDR1 ENHRY, CDR2 SYGVKD.

This clone was counted only a few times. V usage is TRBV18 and J usage is TRBJ2-2; no clear D. Trimming removed 3 bases at V and 1 base at J, with 9 bases between. The V gene's germline CDR1 is KGHSH and CDR2 LQKENI. There are 15 residues in the CDR3. CDR3: CASSPAVGNTGELFF. The CDR3 DNA follows: TGTGCCAGCTCACCTGCGGTGGGGAACACCGGGGAGCTGTTTTTT.

This clone was picked up one time. The rearrangement uses TRBV27 and TRBJ2-3; D is unclear. Germline CDR1 MNHEY, CDR2 SMNVEV (reference sequence). V was pared by 4 bases and J by 2 bases, with 13 bases between. There are 15 residues in the CDR3. CDR3 coding DNA: TGTGCCAGCAGTTCCCCCAGCGCCTCCACAGATACGCAGTATTTT. Amino acid sequence: CASSSPSASTDTQYF.

The chain uses TRBV4-1 and TRBJ1-1, with D perhaps TRBD1 (6 bases). V was trimmed by 0 bases and J by 3 bases, leaving 17 bases between them. CDR1 MGHRA and CDR2 YSYEKL come from the germline V gene. There are 17 residues in the CDR3. The CDR3 here is CASSQDRGKPGDTEAFF. In DNA, the CDR3 is TGCGCCAGCAGCCAAGACCGAGGGAAGCCAGGGGACACTGAAGCTTTCTTT.

CDR3 protein: CASSLLHGSTEAFF. In nucleotides, the CDR3 is TGTGCCAGCAGCTTACTTCACGGGAGCACTGAAGCTTTCTTT. The chain links TRBV7-9 to TRBJ1-1; unclear D gene. The germline V gene has CDR1 SEHNR and CDR2 FQNEAQ (reference sequence). The CDR3 length is 14 residues. V shed 2 bases and J shed 4 bases, with 11 bases lying between them.

The chain joins TRBV7-2 to TRBJ2-5; no reliable D call. V lost 0 bases, J lost 0 bases, and 8 bases lay in between. Germline V gene sequence: CDR1 SGHTA, CDR2 FQGNSA. The CDR3 consists of 15 residues. Here the CDR3 reads CASSLAAEYQETQYF. CDR3 in DNA: TGTGCCAGCAGCTTAGCGGCGGAATACCAAGAGACCCAGTACTTC.

The V call is TRBV28, the J call TRBJ1-2, with 7 bases fitting TRBD1. Germline assignment: CDR1 MDHEN and CDR2 SYDVKM. Trimming at V came to 6 bases and at J to 2 bases, leaving 6 bases not matched to a gene. This CDR3 is built from 14 residues. CDR3 protein: CASRNRGSNYGYTF. CDR3 nucleotides: TGTGCCAGCAGGAACAGGGGTTCGAACTATGGCTACACCTTC.

This sequence joins TRBV28 and TRBJ1-2; 7 nucleotides align to TRBD1. Trimming at V came to 6 bases and at J to 4 bases, leaving 17 bases not matched to a gene. The CDR3 is made up of 17 amino acids. Germline lookup yields CDR1 MDHEN and CDR2 SYDVKM. CDR3 coding DNA: TGTGCCAGCAGGCCGACTCAGGGGGATCCCGACAGCTATGGCTACACCTTC. It specifies CASRPTQGDPDSYGYTF.

The chain recombines TRBV7-2 with TRBJ2-7; TRBD1 aligns across 9 bases. This CDR3 region has 16 residues. In germline, CDR1 is SGHTA, CDR2 FQGNSA. The V and J ends lost 2 bases and 0 bases, in that order; junction bases with no gene match: 5. CDR3 amino acids: CASSLRGTGPSYEQYF. Written as DNA, the CDR3 is TGTGCCAGCAGCTTAAGGGGGACAGGGCCCTCCTACGAGCAGTACTTC.

The CDR3 bases are TGTGCCAGTAGTCCGACAGGGGCGGAAGGCTACACCTTC. Translated, it gives CASSPTGAEGYTF. V usage is TRBV19 and J usage is TRBJ1-2, with 8 bases identical to TRBD1. V shed 5 bases and J 8 bases; nucleotides not matched to a gene: 7. Per the germline V gene, CDR1 is LNHDA and CDR2 is SQIVND (reference sequence). The CDR3 covers 13 residues.

The chain links TRBV6-2 or TRBV6-3 to TRBJ1-2; possibly TRBD1 for D (5 bases). There are 17 residues in the CDR3. Trimming removed 0 bases at V and 4 bases at J, with 18 bases between. The V gene's germline CDR1 is MNHEY and CDR2 SVGEGT. In nucleotides, the CDR3 is TGTGCCAGCAGTTACTCCGAGGACACCTCAGCACCCTATGGCTACACCTTC. It codes for CASSYSEDTSAPYGYTF.

The chain employs TRBV11-3 and TRBJ2-5, with TRBD1 matching over 9 bases. V shed 2 bases, J shed 2 bases, and the junction held 3 bases outside the gene matches. The CDR3 is made up of 15 amino acids. Germline V CDR1 and CDR2: SGHNT, YENEEA. CDR3 coding DNA: TGTGCCAGCAGCTTAAGACAGGGGGGGCAAGAGACCCAGTACTTC. It encodes CASSLRQGGQETQYF.

The V and J genes are TRBV6-2 or TRBV6-3 and TRBJ2-2, with D possibly being TRBD2 (5 bases). V lost 0 bases and J 2 bases, leaving 10 bases between the germline ends. Germline V gives CDR1 MNHEY, CDR2 SVGEGT. The CDR3 runs to 16 residues. The CDR3 protein is CASSYSGAANTGELFF. As DNA, the CDR3 is TGTGCCAGCAGTTACTCGGGAGCGGCAAACACCGGGGAGCTGTTTTTT.

The chain joins TRBV10-2 to TRBJ2-3, with 9 bases lining up with TRBD2. J gave up 6 bases and V 0 bases, and 10 bases lay outside the gene matches. Germline V gives CDR1 WSHSY, CDR2 SAAADI. CDR3 length equals 17 residues. The CDR3 DNA reads as TGCGCCAGCAGTGAGTCGACTGGGGCTAGCGGGGAGGATACGCAGTATTTT. Translated: CASSESTGASGEDTQYF.

Only one count was recorded for this clone. The CDR3 bases are TGTGCCAGCAGCTTGGGGACTAGCGGGGCGGGGGAGCAGTACGTC. This translates into CASSLGTSGAGEQYV. The genes are TRBV5-6 and TRBJ2-7; 12 bases match TRBD2. The CDR3 consists of 15 residues. Trimming at V came to 0 bases and at J to 7 bases, leaving 5 bases not matched to a gene. In germline, CDR1 is SGHDT, CDR2 YYEEEE.

About this clone: This sample includes further DNA sequences coding for the same CDR3. This chain uses TRBV9 with TRBJ2-3, with a weak D call TRBD2 (5 bases). Germline V gives CDR1 SGDLS, CDR2 YYNGEE. Trimming pared 0 bases from V and 0 bases from J, leaving 8 bases between. The length of the CDR3 is 15 residues. CDR3 amino acids: CASSVGGSSTDTQYF. The CDR3 DNA reads as TGTGCCAGCAGCGTAGGAGGGAGTAGCACAGATACGCAGTATTTT.

In this sample, this clone turned up once. J is TRBJ1-2 and V is TRBV28; the D gene is possibly TRBD1 (5 bases). V was clipped by 5 bases and J by 5 bases, with 15 bases between them. The CDR3 is 14 residues long. Germline assignment: CDR1 MDHEN and CDR2 SYDVKM. CDR3 protein: CASSRARQIYGYTF. The CDR3 DNA reads as TGTGCCAGCAGTAGAGCGAGACAGATTTATGGCTACACCTTC.

J is TRBJ1-3 and V is TRBV7-9; D unclear. CDR3 length: 16 amino acids. V lost 8 bases, J lost 1 base, and 18 bases lay in between. CDR1 is SEHNR, CDR2 FQNEAQ, per germline (reference sequence). The CDR3 is CASLEAAYSSGNTIYF. CDR3 DNA sequence: TGTGCCAGCTTAGAGGCGGCATACTCATCTGGAAACACCATATATTTT.

This chain joins TRBV28 and TRBJ2-7; TRBD2 aligns across 13 bases. J was trimmed by 2 bases and V by 5 bases; bases with no gene match: 12. The germline V gene has CDR1 MDHEN and CDR2 SYDVKM. The CDR3 runs 18 residues. The CDR3 region is CASSPPGLAGLNTYEQYV. CDR3 DNA sequence: TGTGCCAGCAGTCCACCGGGACTAGCGGGACTCAACACCTACGAGCAGTACGTC.

This clone was recorded only once. The chain joins TRBV15 to TRBJ1-5, with a weak D call TRBD1 (5 bases). CDR3 length: 14 amino acids. Germline V gene lookup returns CDR1 LNHNV and CDR2 YYDKDF (reference sequence). Trimming left V 1 base short and J 6 bases short, with 10 bases between. CDR3 DNA: TGTGCCACCAGCAGAGTCAGCGGGGCTCAGCCCCAGCATTTT. Translating it yields CATSRVSGAQPQHF.

This chain connects TRBV2 to TRBJ1-2; TRBD1 agrees at 7 bases. V trimming: 8 bases; J trimming: 1 base; junction bases outside the gene matches: 10. CDR1 and CDR2 (germline): SNHLY, FYNNEI. The CDR3 totals 15 residues. The CDR3 protein is CASVGTARDNYGYTF. CDR3 DNA sequence: TGTGCCAGCGTGGGGACAGCACGCGATAACTATGGCTACACCTTC.

In this sample, this clone turned up a few times. The chain couples TRBV27 to TRBJ2-1, with 8 bases fitting TRBD2. The CDR3 consists of 19 residues. The germline gives CDR1 MNHEY, CDR2 SMNVEV (reference sequence). V lost 2 bases, J lost 3 bases, and 15 bases stayed unmatched. This CDR3 reads CASSLNRVASGPLYNEQFF. For the CDR3, the DNA is TGTGCCAGCAGTTTAAACAGGGTGGCTAGCGGGCCACTCTACAATGAGCAGTTCTTC.

This clone was picked up one time. V is TRBV6-6 and J is TRBJ2-1, with D tentatively TRBD2 (5 bases). Germline-derived CDR1 and CDR2 are MNHNY and SVGAGI (reference sequence). Trimming removed 2 bases from V and 8 bases from J, with 7 bases in between. The CDR3 sequence is 12 residues long. The CDR3 bases are TGTGCCAGCAGTTACGAGGGAGATGAGCAGTTCTTC. Translation: CASSYEGDEQFF.

The V gene is TRBV4-1, the J gene TRBJ2-5; possibly TRBD2 for D (5 bases). V lost 6 bases and J lost 1, with 15 bases in between. There are 15 residues in the CDR3. The V gene's germline CDR1 is MGHRA and CDR2 YSYEKL. The CDR3 DNA sequence: TGCGCCAGCAGTCCTCCGGCGGGCGGCCAAGAGACCCAGTACTTC. Protein product: CASSPPAGGQETQYF.

The rearrangement links TRBV10-3 to TRBJ2-2; 8 bases fit TRBD2. In germline, CDR1 is ENHRY, CDR2 SYGVKD. The CDR3 has 18 amino acids. Unmatched junction bases numbered 13, after V lost 2 bases and J lost 5 bases. CDR3 sequence reads: CAISENKAGARGTGELFF. The DNA of the CDR3 is TGTGCCATCAGTGAGAATAAAGCGGGGGCCCGGGGGACCGGGGAGCTGTTTTTT.

This chain connects TRBV6-5 to TRBJ2-7, with a possible D match to TRBD1 (7 bases). The V end lost 6 bases, the J end lost 3 bases, and 9 bases lay between the germline ends. CDR3 size: 12 residues. The V gene's germline CDR1 is MNHEY and CDR2 SVGAGI. The CDR3 region is CASRRDSYEQYF. The CDR3 coding sequence is TGTGCCAGCAGGCGGGACAGCTACGAGCAGTACTTC.

This clone was detected ten times or more. V gene TRBV6-2 or TRBV6-3 combines with J gene TRBJ2-3; no definite D call. The length of the CDR3 is 16 residues. The germline gives CDR1 MNHEY, CDR2 SVGEGT. Trimming removed 6 bases at V and 0 bases at J, with 16 bases between. The CDR3 nucleotides are TGTGCCAGCAGCCGCATTAGCCGACTTAGCACAGATACGCAGTATTTT. As protein: CASSRISRLSTDTQYF.

In DNA form, the CDR3 reads TGTGCCAGCAGTGAAGAAGCTAGCGGGATGGAGACCCAGTACTTC. Translating it yields CASSEEASGMETQYF. V usage is TRBV2 and J usage is TRBJ2-5, with 9 bases aligning to TRBD2. V lost 1 base and J lost 5; bases outside the gene matches: 5. The length of the CDR3 is 15 residues. Germline CDR1 reads SNHLY; CDR2 reads FYNNEI.

This clone is a singleton in its sample. The chain combines TRBV11-3 with TRBJ2-2, with D tentatively TRBD1 (6 bases). The germline gives CDR1 SGHNT, CDR2 YENEEA. The V gene lost 7 bases and the J gene lost 6 bases, with 12 bases spanning the gap. This CDR3 has 13 amino acids. CDR3 sequence reads: CASTRRGAGELFF. DNA of the CDR3: TGTGCCAGCACCCGCAGGGGCGCCGGGGAGCTGTTTTTT.

This chain links TRBV7-2 with TRBJ2-1; TRBD2 matches at 9 bases. V was pared by 5 bases and J by 6 bases, with 5 bases of the junction left unmatched. This CDR3 contains 14 residues. Germline assignment: CDR1 SGHTA and CDR2 FQGNSA. As DNA, the CDR3 is TGTGCCAGCAGCATCAGCGGGGGGCCCAATGAGCAGTTCTTC. Residues: CASSISGGPNEQFF.

The V and J genes are TRBV2 and TRBJ1-2; no definite D call. V was pared by 11 bases and J by 4 bases, with 11 bases between. Germline V gives CDR1 SNHLY, CDR2 FYNNEI. The CDR3 is made up of 11 amino acids. The CDR3 protein is CALGSSYGYTF. CDR3 nucleotides: TGTGCCCTCGGGAGCTCCTATGGCTACACCTTC.

This chain uses TRBV7-2 with TRBJ2-1, with 7 bases lining up with TRBD2. The CDR3 spans 15 residues. The germline CDR1 and CDR2 sequences are SGHTA and FQGNSA. V dropped 0 bases and J dropped 4; count of bases not matched to a gene: 3. CDR3 DNA sequence: TGTGCCAGCAGCTTAGCGGCGGGGGAATACAATGAGCAGTTCTTC. It specifies CASSLAAGEYNEQFF.